The subject of this entry is one T cell receptor (beta chain). Its antigen is not identified. The source of the sample is a study of PD-L1 blockade in urothelial cancer. In the study overall: Across blood samples, T cells had a median count of approximately 130,000. General study results and limits: Blood TCR clonality below the median before treatment was a predictor of better survival. Tumor-associated clones in blood expanded more at 3 weeks in durable-benefit patients.

Documented time point: pretreatment peripheral blood. CDR3 length: 14 residues. CDR1 is SGDLS and CDR2 is YYNGEE in the germline V gene. Trimming stripped 4 bases from V and 6 bases from J, with 11 bases between. Repertoires were generated with immunoSEQ multiplex PCR, while TCRdb's copy carries only in-frame clones and drops some. The sample contains over 45,000 clones, 85% to 90% of which appear only once. The chain has TRBV9 and TRBJ1-6; D is possibly TRBD1 (6 bases). The material sequenced was PBMCs, taken around atezolizumab (anti-PD-L1) treatment. This receptor was identified in a man in his sixties with urothelial cancer. CDR3 sequence: CASSPGQTNSPLHF. CDR3 DNA sequence: TGTGCCAGCAGCCCCGGACAGACTAATTCACCCCTCCACTTT.